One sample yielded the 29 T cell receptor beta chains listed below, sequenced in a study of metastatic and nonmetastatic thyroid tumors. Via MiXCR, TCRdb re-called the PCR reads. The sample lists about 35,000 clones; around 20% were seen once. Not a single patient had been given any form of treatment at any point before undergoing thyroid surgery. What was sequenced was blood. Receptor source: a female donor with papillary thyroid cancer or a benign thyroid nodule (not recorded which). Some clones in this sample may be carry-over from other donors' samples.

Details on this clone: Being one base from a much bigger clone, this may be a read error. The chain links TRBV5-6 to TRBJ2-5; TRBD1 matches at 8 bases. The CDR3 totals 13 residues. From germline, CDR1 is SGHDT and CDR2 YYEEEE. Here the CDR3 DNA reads TGTTCCAGCAGTCCACGGACAGGGGAGACCCAGTACTTC. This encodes CSSSPRTGETQYF.

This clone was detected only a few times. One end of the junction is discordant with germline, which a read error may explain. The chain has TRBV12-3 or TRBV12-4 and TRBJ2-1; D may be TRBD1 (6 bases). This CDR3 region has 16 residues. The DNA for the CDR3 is TGTGCCAGCAGTGGCTTGTGGTCCCCCAGGGGATATGAGCGGTTCTTC. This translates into CASSGLWSPRGYERFF.

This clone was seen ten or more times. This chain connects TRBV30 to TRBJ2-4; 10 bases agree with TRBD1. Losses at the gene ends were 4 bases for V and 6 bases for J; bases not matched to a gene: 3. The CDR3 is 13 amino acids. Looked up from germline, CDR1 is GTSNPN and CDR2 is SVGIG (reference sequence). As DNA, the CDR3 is TGTGCCTGGACTGGACAGGGGGGAAACATTCAGTACTTC. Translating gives CAWTGQGGNIQYF.

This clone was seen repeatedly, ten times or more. CDR3 amino acids: CATSDAGQGWNQPQHF. The CDR3 region has the DNA TGTGCCACCAGTGACGCGGGACAGGGCTGGAATCAGCCCCAGCATTTT. The chain combines TRBV24-1 with TRBJ1-5; 9 nucleotides line up with TRBD1. J gave up 4 bases and V 4 bases, and 7 bases lay outside the gene matches. CDR1 is KGHDR and CDR2 is SFDVKD in the germline V gene. The CDR3 loop spans 16 amino acids.

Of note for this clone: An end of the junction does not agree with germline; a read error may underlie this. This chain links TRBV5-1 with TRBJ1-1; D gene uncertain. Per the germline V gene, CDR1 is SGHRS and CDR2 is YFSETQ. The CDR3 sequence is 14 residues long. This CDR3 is CASILEAHNTEAFF. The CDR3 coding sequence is TGCGCCAGCATCTTGGAGGCCCATAACACTGAAGCTTTCTTT.

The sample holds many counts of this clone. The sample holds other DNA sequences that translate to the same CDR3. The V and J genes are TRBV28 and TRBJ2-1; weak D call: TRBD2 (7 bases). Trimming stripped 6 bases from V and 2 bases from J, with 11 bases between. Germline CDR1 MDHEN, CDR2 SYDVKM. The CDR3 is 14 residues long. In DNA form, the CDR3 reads TGTGCCAGCAGCCAAGGGGGGGCCTACAATGAGCAGTTCTTC. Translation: CASSQGGAYNEQFF.

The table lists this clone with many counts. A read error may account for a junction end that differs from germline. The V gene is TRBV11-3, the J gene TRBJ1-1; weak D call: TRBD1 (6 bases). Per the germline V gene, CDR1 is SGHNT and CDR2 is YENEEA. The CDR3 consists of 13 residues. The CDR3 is CASSLDPGADAFF. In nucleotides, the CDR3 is TGTGCCAGCAGCTTAGATCCAGGGGCTGACGCTTTCTTT.

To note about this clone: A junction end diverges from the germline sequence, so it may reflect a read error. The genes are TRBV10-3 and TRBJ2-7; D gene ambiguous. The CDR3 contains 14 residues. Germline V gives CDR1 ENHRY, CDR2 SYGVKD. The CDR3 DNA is TGTGCCATCAGTGAGGGTGGCTGGACGGACGAGCTGTACTTC. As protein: CAISEGGWTDELYF.

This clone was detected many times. CDR3 residues: CASSVDEGSTDTQYF. In DNA form, the CDR3 reads TGTGCCAGCAGCGTAGACGAGGGGAGCACAGATACGCAGTATTTT. The rearrangement links TRBV9 to TRBJ2-3; D is perhaps TRBD1 or TRBD2 (5 bases each). CDR3 length equals 15 residues. Germline loops: CDR1 SGDLS, CDR2 YYNGEE. V lost 0 bases and J 0 bases, leaving 8 bases between the germline ends. The entire variable domain, with the rest obtained from reference TRBV9 and TRBJ2-3, is as follows: DSGVTQTPKHLITATGQRVTLRCSPRSGDLSVYWYQQSLDQGLQFLIQYYNGEERAKGNILERFSAQQFPDLHSELNLSSLELGDSALYFCASSVDEGSTDTQYFGPGTRLTVL.

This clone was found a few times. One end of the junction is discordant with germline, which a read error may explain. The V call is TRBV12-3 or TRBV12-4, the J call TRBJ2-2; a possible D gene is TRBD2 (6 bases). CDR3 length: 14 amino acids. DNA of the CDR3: TGTGCCAGCAGTTGGGCAGCCAACACCGGGGGGCTGTTTTTT. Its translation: CASSWAANTGGLFF.

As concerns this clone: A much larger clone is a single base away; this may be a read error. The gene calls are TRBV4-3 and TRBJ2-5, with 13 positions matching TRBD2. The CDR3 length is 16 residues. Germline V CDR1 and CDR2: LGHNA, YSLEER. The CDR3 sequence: CASSQGTSGSQGTQYF. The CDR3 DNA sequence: TGCGCCAGCAGCCAAGGGACTAGCGGGAGCCAAGGGACCCAGTACTTC.

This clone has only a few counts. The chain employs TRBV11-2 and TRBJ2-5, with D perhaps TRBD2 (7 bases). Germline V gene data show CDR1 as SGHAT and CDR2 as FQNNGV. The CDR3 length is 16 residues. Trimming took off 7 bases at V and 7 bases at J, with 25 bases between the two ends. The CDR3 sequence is CASIPLGGGVDGTQYF. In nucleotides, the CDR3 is TGTGCCAGCATCCCTCTAGGGGGGGGAGTGGATGGGACCCAGTACTTC.

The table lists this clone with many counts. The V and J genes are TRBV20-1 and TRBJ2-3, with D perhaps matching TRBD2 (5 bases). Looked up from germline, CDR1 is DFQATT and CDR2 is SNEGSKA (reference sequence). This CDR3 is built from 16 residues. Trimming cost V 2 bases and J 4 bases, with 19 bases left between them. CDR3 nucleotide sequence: TGCAGTGCTAGATCCCACTTGTCAGCGGCCCCAGATACGCAGTATTTT. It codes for CSARSHLSAAPDTQYF.

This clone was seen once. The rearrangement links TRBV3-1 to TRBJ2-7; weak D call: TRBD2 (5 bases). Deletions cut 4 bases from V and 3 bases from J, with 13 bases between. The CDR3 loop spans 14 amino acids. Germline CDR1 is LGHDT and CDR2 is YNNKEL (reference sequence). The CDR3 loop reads CASSPLWTHYEQYF. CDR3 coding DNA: TGTGCCAGCAGCCCCTTGTGGACTCACTACGAGCAGTACTTC.

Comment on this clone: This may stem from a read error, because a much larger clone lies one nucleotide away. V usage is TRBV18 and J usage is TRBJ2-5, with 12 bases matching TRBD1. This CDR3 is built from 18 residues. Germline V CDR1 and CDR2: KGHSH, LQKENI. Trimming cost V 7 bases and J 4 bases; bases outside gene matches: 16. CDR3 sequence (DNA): TGTGCCAGCTTAGCCCTAACCCCGGGACAGGGGGCGAGAGAGACCCAGTACTTC. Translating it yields CASLALTPGQGARETQYF.

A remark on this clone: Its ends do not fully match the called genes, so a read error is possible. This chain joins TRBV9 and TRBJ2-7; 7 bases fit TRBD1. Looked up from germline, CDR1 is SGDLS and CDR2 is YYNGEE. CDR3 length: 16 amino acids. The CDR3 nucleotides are TGTGCCATCAGCGTAACCGCCGGGACAGCCCCGTACGAGCAGTACTTC. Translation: CAISVTAGTAPYEQYF.

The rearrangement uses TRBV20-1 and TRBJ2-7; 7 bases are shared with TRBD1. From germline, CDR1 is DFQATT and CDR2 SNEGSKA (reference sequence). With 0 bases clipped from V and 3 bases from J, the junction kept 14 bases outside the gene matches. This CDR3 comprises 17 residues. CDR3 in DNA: TGCAGTGCTAGAGATATACCCCCGACAGGGAAAAACTACGAGCAGTACTTC. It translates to CSARDIPPTGKNYEQYF.

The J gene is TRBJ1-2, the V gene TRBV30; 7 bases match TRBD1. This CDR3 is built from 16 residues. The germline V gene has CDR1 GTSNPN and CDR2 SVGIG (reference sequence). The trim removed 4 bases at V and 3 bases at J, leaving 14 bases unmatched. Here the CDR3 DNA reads TGTGCCTGGACGTTTAGCGTTGAAACAGGGGACTATGGCTACACCTTC. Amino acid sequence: CAWTFSVETGDYGYTF.

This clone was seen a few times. The CDR3 is CASSGSYITGDFDTIYF. The CDR3 DNA reads TGTGCCAGCAGTGGATCTTACATTACAGGGGATTTTGACACCATATATTTT. The chain employs TRBV28 and TRBJ1-3; 7 bases fit TRBD1. The germline CDR1 and CDR2 sequences are MDHEN and SYDVKM. This CDR3 has 17 residues. J was trimmed by 8 bases and V by 5 bases; bases with no gene match: 18.

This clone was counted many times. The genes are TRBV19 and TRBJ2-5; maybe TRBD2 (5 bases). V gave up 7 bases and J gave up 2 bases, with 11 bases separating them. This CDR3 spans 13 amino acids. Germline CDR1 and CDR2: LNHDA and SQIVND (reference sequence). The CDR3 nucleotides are TGTGCCAGTAAACCTAGCCTACAAGAGACCCAGTACTTC. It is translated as CASKPSLQETQYF.

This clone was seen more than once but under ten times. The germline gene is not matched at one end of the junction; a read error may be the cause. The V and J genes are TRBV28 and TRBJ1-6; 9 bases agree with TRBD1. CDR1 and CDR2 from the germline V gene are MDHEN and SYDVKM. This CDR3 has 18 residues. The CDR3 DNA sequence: TGTGTCAGCAGCCGAGGACAGGGGTCCAGCTCCTATAATTCACTCCTCCACTTT. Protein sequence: CVSSRGQGSSSYNSLLHF.

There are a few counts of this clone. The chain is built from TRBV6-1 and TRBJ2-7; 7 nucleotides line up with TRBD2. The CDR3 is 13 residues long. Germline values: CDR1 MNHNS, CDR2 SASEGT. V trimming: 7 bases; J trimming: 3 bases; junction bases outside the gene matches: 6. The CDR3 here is CASIRGRDYEQYF. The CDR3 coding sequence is TGTGCCAGCATCCGTGGGAGGGACTACGAGCAGTACTTC.

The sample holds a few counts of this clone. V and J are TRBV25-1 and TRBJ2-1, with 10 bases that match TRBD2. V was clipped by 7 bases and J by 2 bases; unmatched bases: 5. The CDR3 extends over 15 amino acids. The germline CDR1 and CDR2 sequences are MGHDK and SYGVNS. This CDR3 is CASTPGLATYNEQFF. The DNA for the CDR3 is TGTGCCAGCACCCCGGGACTAGCGACCTACAATGAGCAGTTCTTC.

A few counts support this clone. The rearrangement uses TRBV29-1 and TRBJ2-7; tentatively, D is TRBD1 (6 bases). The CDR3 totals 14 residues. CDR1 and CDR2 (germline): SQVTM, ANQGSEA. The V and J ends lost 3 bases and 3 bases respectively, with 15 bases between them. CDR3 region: CSVEGRGPYYEQYF. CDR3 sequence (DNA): TGCAGCGTTGAGGGCAGGGGACCCTACTACGAGCAGTACTTC.

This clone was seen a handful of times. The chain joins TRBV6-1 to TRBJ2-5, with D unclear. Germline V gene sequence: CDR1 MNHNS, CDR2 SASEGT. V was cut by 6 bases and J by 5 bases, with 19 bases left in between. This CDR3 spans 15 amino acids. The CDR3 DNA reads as TGTGCCAGCAGGCGGTACAGCCATAAAGTGGAGACCCAGTACTTC. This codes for CASRRYSHKVETQYF.

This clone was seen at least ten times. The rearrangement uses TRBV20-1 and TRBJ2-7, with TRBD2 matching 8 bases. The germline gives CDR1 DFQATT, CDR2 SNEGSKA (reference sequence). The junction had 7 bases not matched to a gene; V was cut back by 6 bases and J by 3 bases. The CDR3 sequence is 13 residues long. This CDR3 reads CSAKLGTSYEQYF. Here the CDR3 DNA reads TGCAGTGCGAAATTGGGGACTAGCTACGAGCAGTACTTC.

For the CDR3, the DNA is TGTGCCAGCAGCCCAACGATACTAGCCGACACCGGGGAGCTGTTTTTT. Its translation: CASSPTILADTGELFF. V is TRBV6-2 or TRBV6-3 and J is TRBJ2-2; TRBD2 is a possible D gene (6 bases). Trimming shortened V by 6 bases and J by 3 bases, and 17 bases separated the two germline ends. The CDR3 contains 16 residues. From germline, CDR1 is MNHEY and CDR2 SVGEGT.

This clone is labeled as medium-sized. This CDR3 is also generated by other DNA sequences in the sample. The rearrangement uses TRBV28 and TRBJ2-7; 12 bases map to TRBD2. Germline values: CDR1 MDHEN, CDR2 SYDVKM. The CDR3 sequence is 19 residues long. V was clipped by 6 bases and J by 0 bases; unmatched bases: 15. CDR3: CASRPPSGTSGPSSYEQYF. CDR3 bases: TGTGCCAGCAGACCCCCCTCCGGGACTAGCGGGCCCTCCTCCTACGAGCAGTACTTC.

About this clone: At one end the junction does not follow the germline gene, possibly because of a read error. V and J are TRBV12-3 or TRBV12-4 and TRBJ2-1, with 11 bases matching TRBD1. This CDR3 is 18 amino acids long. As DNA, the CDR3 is TGTACCAGCAGTCCATTATTTAGGTGCGGGACAGGGGGCAATGAGCAGTTCTTC. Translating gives CTSSPLFRCGTGGNEQFF.